This entry lists 6 T cell receptor beta chains sequenced from one sample in a study of Ad26.COV2.S vaccination and SARS-CoV-2 variants. Generated by immunoSEQ multiplex PCR, the TCRdb table keeps only in-frame clones and is missing some. The sample includes 350,000 to 550,000 clones, 80% to 90% seen only once; the top ten take 2.5%. The treatment here: about 20 received Ad26.COV2.S at low or high dose, single or two shots; 5 received placebo; per-sample allocation not given. Samples came from day 63 after the first vaccine or placebo injection. The sequencing used peripheral blood, collected in a trial of Ad26.COV2.S vaccine versus placebo. The receptors shown here come from a person aged 18-65 years who received the Ad26.COV2.S COVID-19 vaccine or a placebo.

This chain links TRBV2 with TRBJ1-3, with D possibly matching TRBD1 (5 bases). Germline loops: CDR1 SNHLY, CDR2 FYNNEI. CDR3 length equals 15 residues. CDR3 in DNA: TGTGTTACGGCGGCCCAGGGCTGGGCTGGAAACACCATATATTTT. Amino acids: CVTAAQGWAGNTIYF.

J is TRBJ2-5 and V is TRBV6-5; unclear D gene. Germline CDR1 reads MNHEY; CDR2 reads SVGAGI. This CDR3 has 13 residues. V gave up 4 bases and J gave up 4 bases, with 10 bases separating them. In nucleotides, the CDR3 is TGTGCCAGCAGTTTCAATCTCGGAGAGACCCAGTACTTC. Translating gives CASSFNLGETQYF.

This chain joins TRBV18 and TRBJ2-5, with D possibly being TRBD1 (5 bases). The CDR3 contains 14 residues. Germline V lookup: CDR1 KGHSH, CDR2 LQKENI. V lost 6 bases and J lost 4, with 15 bases in between. The DNA of the CDR3 is TGTGCCAGCTCTCCTACAGGAGACCTAGAGACCCAGTACTTC. It yields the protein CASSPTGDLETQYF. Combining the CDR3 with reference TRBV18 and TRBJ2-5 gives the whole variable domain NAGVMQNPRHLVRRRGQEARLRCSPMKGHSHVYWYRQLPEEGLKFMVYLQKENIIDESGMPKERFSAEFPKEGPSILRIQQVVRGDSAAYFCASSPTGDLETQYFGPGTRLLVL.

The rearrangement links TRBV28 to TRBJ2-7, with a possible D match to TRBD1 (5 bases). Germline-derived CDR1 and CDR2 are MDHEN and SYDVKM. CDR3 length: 13 residues. V was clipped by 3 bases and J by 2 bases, with 8 bases between them. The CDR3 nucleotides are TGTGCCAGCAGTTTGGCAGGGCCCTACGAGCAGTACGTC. As protein: CASSLAGPYEQYV.

This clone was picked up a small number of times. The V gene is TRBV5-8, the J gene TRBJ1-5; TRBD1 agrees at 7 bases. The germline CDR1 and CDR2 sequences are SGHTS and YDEGEE. There are 15 residues in the CDR3. V was clipped by 5 bases and J by 6 bases; unmatched bases: 11. The CDR3 DNA follows: TGTGCCAGCAGTAGGGACAGCGGAATTAGTCAGCCCCAGCATTTT. Protein sequence: CASSRDSGISQPQHF.

The CDR3 region is CASSATDTQYF. The CDR3, as DNA: TGTGCCAGCAGTGCTACAGATACGCAGTATTTT. The gene calls are TRBV2 and TRBJ2-3; D is uncertain. In germline, CDR1 is SNHLY, CDR2 FYNNEI. V gave up 4 bases and J gave up 3 bases, with 2 bases separating them. The CDR3 is made up of 11 amino acids.